This paragraph reports one TCR beta chain. Its specificity is unknown. The sample is drawn from a study of OX40 agonist ivuxolimab in advanced cancers. Study in general: Mean age approximately 59 years, range 23 to 79; nearly 85% male.

Peripheral blood came from all dose cohorts at three timepoints. TCRdb keeps only in-frame clones here, not all; method: immunoSEQ multiplex PCR. This sample yields more than 65,000 clones, of which 70% to 90% are seen a single time; 0.72% belongs to the top ten. Study results and caveats: There was clonal expansion of CD4+ and CD8+ blood T cells by week 6 at 0.1 to 3.0 mg/kg. Some nonresponders additionally presented with little normalized T-cell clonal expansion.

Trimming took 4 bases from V and 7 from J, leaving 11 bases between them. The germline CDR1 and CDR2 sequences are SQVTM and ANQGSEA. CDR3 size: 12 residues. The TCR was taken from an adult with an advanced solid tumor such as melanoma, head and neck, liver or kidney cancer. Sequencing was performed on CD4+ or CD8+ T cells sorted from blood, taken in a trial of the OX40 agonist ivuxolimab. This chain joins TRBV29-1 and TRBJ2-1; D is ambiguous. The chain's CDR3 is CSVVGQLNEQFF. The DNA for the CDR3 is TGCAGCGTTGTCGGCCAGTTGAATGAGCAGTTCTTC.